This T cell receptor beta chain was identified in a study of blood T cell repertoires in COVID-19. Across the study: Whether acute or convalescent, the COVID-19 samples came from the United States, Italy and Spain. Sample material is recorded as cDNA or gDNA derived from T cells, B-cell-depleted T cells, or PBMCs.

In the authors' workflow: Estimated nucleated cell counts came from reference gene primer amplification. Sequencing was performed with immunoSEQ multiplex PCR; in TCRdb, only in-frame clones are kept and a portion is missing. V and J calls and clone size are as listed in that table; D and trimming were resolved from the DNA. This table has about 73,000 clones, around 82% appearing once. Trimming removed 7 bases at V and 8 bases at J, with 14 bases between. The length of the CDR3 is 12 residues. Germline CDR1 MDHEN, CDR2 SYDVKM. The receptor was derived from a man aged 45 to 65 with active COVID-19. V is TRBV28 and J is TRBJ1-2; D not certain. Sequencing was performed on peripheral blood. CDR3 nucleotides: TGTGCCAGCACCCCAGGCCCGTGGGGCTACACCTTC. This codes for CASTPGPWGYTF.